What follows are 5 T cell receptor beta chains derived from one specimen sequenced in a study of control samples from healthy donors and cancer patients. Sequencing was performed with immunoSEQ multiplex PCR; in TCRdb, only in-frame clones are kept and a portion is missing. This table has thousands of clones, 78% appearing once. Sequenced input: formalin-fixed, paraffin-embedded tissue. The receptors were gathered from a male donor with melanoma.

The V call is TRBV27, the J call TRBJ2-6, with 10 nucleotides matching TRBD1. Unmatched junction bases numbered 7, after V lost 5 bases and J lost 0 bases. The CDR3 runs to 18 residues. In germline, CDR1 is MNHEY, CDR2 SMNVEV (reference sequence). CDR3 region: CASSRLGTGVSGANVLTF. The CDR3 DNA reads as TGTGCCAGCAGTCGTCTAGGGACAGGGGTCTCTGGGGCCAACGTCCTGACTTTC.

The chain carries TRBV11-1 and TRBJ1-1; D is undetermined. The CDR3 is 12 amino acids. The germline V gene has CDR1 SGHAT and CDR2 FQDESV (reference sequence). Trimming pared 2 bases from V and 6 bases from J, leaving 7 bases between. Written as DNA, the CDR3 is TGTGCCAGCAGCTTAAGGTGGGCTGAAGCTTTCTTT. Encoded protein: CASSLRWAEAFF.

This clone was seen once. The chain uses TRBV28 and TRBJ2-5; perhaps D is TRBD1 or TRBD2 (5 bases each). This CDR3 spans 14 amino acids. Trimming pared 2 bases from V and 2 bases from J, leaving 9 bases between. Per germline, CDR1 MDHEN and CDR2 SYDVKM. The CDR3 nucleotides read TGTGCCAGCAGTTTACCAGGGAGTCAAGAGACCCAGTACTTC. Translated: CASSLPGSQETQYF.

Within the sample, this clone is large. This sequence joins TRBV5-1 and TRBJ2-1, with TRBD2 identical over 9 bases. This CDR3 region has 15 residues. Germline V gene lookup returns CDR1 SGHRS and CDR2 YFSETQ. With V trimmed by 4 bases and J by 9 bases, 11 bases remained unmatched. The DNA of the CDR3 is TGCGCCAGCAGCATAGGGACTAGCAGGCTCATTGAGCAGTTCTTC. Protein product: CASSIGTSRLIEQFF.

The genes are TRBV5-1 and TRBJ1-5; D is possibly TRBD1 (6 bases). The CDR3 covers 15 residues. The V end was cut by 2 bases, the J end by 3 bases, with 12 bases between. From germline, CDR1 is SGHRS and CDR2 YFSETQ. The CDR3 reads CASSFEGDINQPQHF. CDR3 nucleotides: TGCGCCAGCAGCTTTGAGGGGGACATCAATCAGCCCCAGCATTTT.